The 7 T cell receptor beta chains below all came from one sample that was sequenced in a study of blood T cell repertoires in COVID-19. Sequenced by immunoSEQ multiplex PCR; TCRdb stores in-frame clones only, minus some. This table has about 130,000 clones, 70% to 90% appearing once. The sample taken for sequencing was peripheral blood. These receptors all stem from an elderly woman with acute or convalescent COVID-19.

The J gene is TRBJ2-2, the V gene TRBV5-1, with 8 bases aligning to TRBD2. CDR3 length: 14 residues. V lost 2 bases, J lost 9 bases, and 6 bases stayed unmatched. CDR1 is SGHRS, CDR2 YFSETQ, per germline. CDR3 coding DNA: TGCGCCAGCAGCTTACGCGGGGGGCCCCGGGAGCTGTTTTTT. Encoded protein: CASSLRGGPRELFF.

The V gene is TRBV6-6, the J gene TRBJ1-3; D remains ambiguous. The ends were cut back, 5 bases at V and 1 base at J, with 6 bases in the middle. The germline CDR1 and CDR2 sequences are MNHNY and SVGAGI (reference sequence). The CDR3 runs to 13 residues. CDR3 region: CASSPRSGNTIYF. In nucleotides, the CDR3 is TGTGCCAGCAGTCCGCGTTCTGGAAACACCATATATTTT.

The gene calls are TRBV27 and TRBJ1-2, with 7 bases identical to TRBD1. With V trimmed by 5 bases and J by 7 bases, 7 bases remained unmatched. The germline CDR1 and CDR2 sequences are MNHEY and SMNVEV (reference sequence). The CDR3 runs 13 residues. The CDR3 DNA sequence: TGTGCCAGCAGTCCACCCGGGACAGCTGGCTACACCTTC. This sequence encodes CASSPPGTAGYTF.

Comment on this clone: At one of its ends the junction is not consistent with the germline gene, which may arise from a read error. The chain joins TRBV28 to TRBJ2-5; 12 bases line up with TRBD1. CDR1 and CDR2 from the germline V gene are MDHEN and SYDVKM. CDR3 length: 14 residues. The CDR3 coding sequence is TGCACTACTAGGGGGACAGGGGGCAAGGAGACCCAGTACTTC. Residues: CTTRGTGGKETQYF.

The chain couples TRBV4-1 to TRBJ2-7; D is uncertain. Trimming took off 0 bases at V and 2 bases at J, with 11 bases between the two ends. The CDR3 sequence is 15 residues long. Germline CDR1 is MGHRA and CDR2 is YSYEKL. CDR3 in amino acids: CASSQEISGTYEQYF. In DNA form, the CDR3 reads TGCGCCAGCAGCCAAGAGATCTCGGGTACCTACGAGCAGTACTTC.

This chain uses TRBV5-1 with TRBJ2-7; a weak D match, TRBD2 (5 bases). V was cut by 0 bases and J by 2 bases, with 9 bases left in between. Per germline, CDR1 SGHRS and CDR2 YFSETQ. This CDR3 comprises 14 residues. The CDR3 DNA reads as TGCGCCAGCAGCTTGGATGCAGCGGCCTACGAGCAGTACTTC. This encodes CASSLDAAAYEQYF. Variable domain in full (rest from reference TRBV5-1 and TRBJ2-7): KAGVTQTPRYLIKTRGQQVTLSCSPISGHRSVSWYQQTPGQGLQFLFEYFSETQRNKGNFPGRFSGRQFSNSRSEMNVSTLELGDSALYLCASSLDAAAYEQYFGPGTRLTVT.

The chain combines TRBV4-3 with TRBJ1-6; unclear D gene. Trimming took off 6 bases at V and 7 bases at J, with 7 bases between the two ends. CDR1 is LGHNA, CDR2 YSLEER, per germline. CDR3 length: 12 amino acids. CDR3 in amino acids: CASSTENSPLHF. In DNA, the CDR3 is TGCGCCAGCAGTACTGAAAATTCACCCCTCCACTTT.